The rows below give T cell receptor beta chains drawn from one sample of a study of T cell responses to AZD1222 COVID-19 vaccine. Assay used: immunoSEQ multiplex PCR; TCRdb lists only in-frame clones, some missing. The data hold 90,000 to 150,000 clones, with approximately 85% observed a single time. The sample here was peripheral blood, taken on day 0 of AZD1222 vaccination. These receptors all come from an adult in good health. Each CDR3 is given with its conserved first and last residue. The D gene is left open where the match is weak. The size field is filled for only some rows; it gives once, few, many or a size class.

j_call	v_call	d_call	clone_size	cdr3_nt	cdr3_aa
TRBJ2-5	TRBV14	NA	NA	TGTGCCAGCGGGCCTCTCAGCGGCGAGACCCAGTACTTC	CASGPLSGETQYF
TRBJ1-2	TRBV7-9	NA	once	TGTGCCAGCAGCCCCACGGACAGCGAATCTGTAGGCTACACCTTC	CASSPTDSESVGYTF
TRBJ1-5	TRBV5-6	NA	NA	TGTGCCAGCAGCTTGGCCCGCGCTGGCAATCAGCCCCAGCATTTT	CASSLARAGNQPQHF
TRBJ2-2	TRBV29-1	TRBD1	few	TGCAGCGTTTCGTCGGGACAGGGTTCTTGGAGCGCCACCGGGGAGCTGTTTTTT	CSVSSGQGSWSATGELFF
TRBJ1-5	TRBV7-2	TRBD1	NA	TGTGCCAGCAGCTTGACAGGGGAACAGCCCCAGCATTTT	CASSLTGEQPQHF
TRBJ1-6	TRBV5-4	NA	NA	TGTGCCAGCAGCTTGGACAGCACTAATTCACCCCTCCACTTT	CASSLDSTNSPLHF
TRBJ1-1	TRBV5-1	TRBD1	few	TGCGCCAGCAGCTTCTTTGCCACAGGGGGAGTCGCTGAAGCTTTCTTT	CASSFFATGGVAEAFF
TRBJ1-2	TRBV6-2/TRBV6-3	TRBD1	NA	TGTGCCAGCAGTACCCGGGACAGCTTCTATGGCTACACCTTC	CASSTRDSFYGYTF
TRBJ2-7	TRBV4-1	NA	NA	TGCGCCAGCAGCCAAGAACAGGGTAGGTCCTACGAGCAGTACTTC	CASSQEQGRSYEQYF
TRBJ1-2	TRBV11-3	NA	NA	TGTGCCAGCAGCTTAGATCTGACAGGAGATGGCTACACCTTC	CASSLDLTGDGYTF
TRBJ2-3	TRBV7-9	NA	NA	TGTGCCAGCAGCTTTGACTTTGCAGACACAGATACGCAGTATTTT	CASSFDFADTDTQYF
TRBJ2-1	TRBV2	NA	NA	TGTGCCAGCAAACTTCTTAGGGCTGGGGACAATGAGCAGTTCTTC	CASKLLRAGDNEQFF
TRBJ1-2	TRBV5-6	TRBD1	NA	TGTGCCAGCAGCGGTTCCCAGGGGGCGATTTATGGCTACACCTTC	CASSGSQGAIYGYTF
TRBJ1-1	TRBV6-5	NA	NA	TGTGCCAGCAGCCCCCCCGGGGTCACTGAAGCTTTCTTT	CASSPPGVTEAFF
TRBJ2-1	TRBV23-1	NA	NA	TGCGCCAGCAGTCAAGTTCCCCCCCCCTACAATGAGCAGTTCTTC	CASSQVPPPYNEQFF
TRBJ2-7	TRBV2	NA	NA	TGTGCCAGCAGTGCGGAAGTCTACGAGCAGTACTTC	CASSAEVYEQYF
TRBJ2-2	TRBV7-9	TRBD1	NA	TGTGCCAGCAGCTTAGTACCGAGAGACAGGGGCCAGAACACCGGGGAGCTGTTTTTT	CASSLVPRDRGQNTGELFF
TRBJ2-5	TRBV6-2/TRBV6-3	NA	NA	TGTGCCAGCAGTAATAGGGTTGAACAAGAGACCCAGTACTTC	CASSNRVEQETQYF
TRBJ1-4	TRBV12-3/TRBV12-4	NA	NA	TGTGCCAGCAGTTTCGGTGAAAAACTGTTTTTT	CASSFGEKLFF
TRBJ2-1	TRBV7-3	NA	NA	TGTGCCAGCAGCTTAACTCCCCCCATGGGGGCCCCTGTGATGTTCTTC	CASSLTPPMGAPVMFF
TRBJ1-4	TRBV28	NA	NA	TGTGCCAGCAGTTCGCAGGGCTGGGGGATCAATGAAAAACTGTTTTTT	CASSSQGWGINEKLFF
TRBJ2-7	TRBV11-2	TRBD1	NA	TGTGCCAGCAGCTTAGCCTCAGGGGGCTTTCCCTACGAGCAGTACTTC	CASSLASGGFPYEQYF
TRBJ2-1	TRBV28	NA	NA	TGTGCCAGCAGTCGGACACCCATCTCCTACAATGAGCAGTTCTTC	CASSRTPISYNEQFF
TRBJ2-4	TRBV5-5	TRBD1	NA	TGTGCCAGCAGCCCAACGCGGACAGGGATGACCAAAAACATTCAGTACTTC	CASSPTRTGMTKNIQYF
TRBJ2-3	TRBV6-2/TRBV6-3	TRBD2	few	TGTGCCAGCAGCGGCGGCGGGGGGGCCGCAGATACGCAGTATTTT	CASSGGGGAADTQYF
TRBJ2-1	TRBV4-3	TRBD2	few	TGCGCCAGCAGCCAAGGTAGCGGGGGTATAAATGAGCAGTTCTTC	CASSQGSGGINEQFF
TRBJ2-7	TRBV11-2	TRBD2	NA	TGTGCCAGCAGTCTACCTCCCCGACTAGCGGGGGTGGGCTACGAGCAGTACTTC	CASSLPPRLAGVGYEQYF
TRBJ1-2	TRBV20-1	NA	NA	TGCAGTGCTAGTCTTTGGGGTAAAGTCCTTGATGGCTACACCTTC	CSASLWGKVLDGYTF
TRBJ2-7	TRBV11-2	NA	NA	TGTGCCAGCAGCTCCTGGGACGCAGACTACGAGCAGTACTTC	CASSSWDADYEQYF
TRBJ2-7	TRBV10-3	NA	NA	TGTGCCATCAGTGCCCTAGGTAGCGGCACCTACGAGCAGTACTTC	CAISALGSGTYEQYF
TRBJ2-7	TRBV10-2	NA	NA	TGCGCCAGCAGTGATACAGGGTGGTACGAGCAGTACTTC	CASSDTGWYEQYF
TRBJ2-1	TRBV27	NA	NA	TGTGCCAGCAGTTACAGGGTTTACGGTGAGCAGTTCTTC	CASSYRVYGEQFF
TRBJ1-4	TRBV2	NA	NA	TGTGCCAGCAGTGCGAGAGGGGGGGGGAATGAAAAACTGTTTTTT	CASSARGGGNEKLFF
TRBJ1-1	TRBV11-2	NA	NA	TGTGCCAGCAGCTTCGGCAGGGAGAGCACTGAAGCTTTCTTT	CASSFGRESTEAFF
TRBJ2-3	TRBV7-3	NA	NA	TGTGCCAGCAGCTTAATACCCCGGGACGCAGATACGCAGTATTTT	CASSLIPRDADTQYF
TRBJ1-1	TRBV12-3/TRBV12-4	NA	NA	TGTGCCAGCAGTATCCGGGACTACACTGAAGCTTTCTTT	CASSIRDYTEAFF
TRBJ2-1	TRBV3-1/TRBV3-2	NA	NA	TGTGCCAGCAGCCAAGGTCCTGAGGATGAGCAGTTCTTC	CASSQGPEDEQFF
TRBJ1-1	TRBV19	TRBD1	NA	TGTGCCAGTAGTGGCCGTCCGGGACAGGGGGCTAGGGCTGAAGCTTTCTTT	CASSGRPGQGARAEAFF
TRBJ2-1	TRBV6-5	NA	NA	TGTGCCAGCCGCCAGATACAATACAATGAGCAGTTCTTC	CASRQIQYNEQFF
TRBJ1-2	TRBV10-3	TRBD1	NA	TGTGCCATCAGCCAGGGGGAAGGGCTCAGGGTCGGCTATGGCTACACCTTC	CAISQGEGLRVGYGYTF
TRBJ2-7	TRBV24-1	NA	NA	TGTGCCACCAGCGGAAACTCCTACGAGCAGTACTTC	CATSGNSYEQYF
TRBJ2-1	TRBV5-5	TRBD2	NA	TGTGCCAGCAGCTATTGGGGACCCGGGACTAGCGGGGACAATGAGCAGTTCTTC	CASSYWGPGTSGDNEQFF
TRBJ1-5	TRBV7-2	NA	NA	TGTGCCAGCAGCTTACGTTCTAACAGACCCCAGCATTTT	CASSLRSNRPQHF
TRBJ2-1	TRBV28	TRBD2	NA	TGTGCCAGCAGTCTAAGCGGGGGGGCGGGTGAGCAGTTCTTC	CASSLSGGAGEQFF
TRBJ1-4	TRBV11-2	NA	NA	TGTGCCAGCAGCTTAGGAGCGGGGGTTGTGGAAAAACTGTTTTTT	CASSLGAGVVEKLFF
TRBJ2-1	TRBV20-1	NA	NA	TGCAGTGCTAGTTGGGACCCCAGGAATGAGCAGTTCTTC	CSASWDPRNEQFF
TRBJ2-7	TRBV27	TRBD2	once	TGTGCCAGCAGTCCCACGGGTAGCGGGGGCCCCGGGTACGAGCAGTACTTC	CASSPTGSGGPGYEQYF
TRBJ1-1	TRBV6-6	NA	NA	TGTGCCAGCACCCGTGGGGACACTGAAGCTTTCTTT	CASTRGDTEAFF
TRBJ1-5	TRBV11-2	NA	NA	TGTGCCAGCAGCTTAGAGCCGGGTCAGCCCCAGCATTTT	CASSLEPGQPQHF
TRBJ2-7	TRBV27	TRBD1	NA	TGTGCCGGGACAGGGCGCTACGAGCAGTACTTC	CAGTGRYEQYF
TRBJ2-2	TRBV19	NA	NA	TGTGCCAGTAATGGGGGGGCCGGTGCCGGGGAGCTGTTTTTT	CASNGGAGAGELFF
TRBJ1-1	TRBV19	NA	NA	TGTGCCAGTAGTTTCTCCGACACTGAAGCTTTCTTT	CASSFSDTEAFF
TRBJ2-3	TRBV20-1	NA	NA	TGCAGTGCCTCAACAGATACGCAGTATTTT	CSASTDTQYF
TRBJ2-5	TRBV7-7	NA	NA	TGTGCTAGCAGCCCAACGAGGAGGGGGCAAGAGACCCAGTACTTC	CASSPTRRGQETQYF
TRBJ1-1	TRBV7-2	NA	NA	TGTGCCAGCAGCTTAGACCAAGGGGCAGCTTTCTTT	CASSLDQGAAFF